Below, 18 T cell receptor beta chains from the same sample are listed, as sequenced in a study of T cells in Graves' hyperthyroidism and ophthalmopathy. RNA transcripts served as the template for amplifying TCR beta CDR3 regions. The study used the HTBI primer set for a first-round RT-PCR of the TCR CDR3. TCRdb re-called the multiplex PCR reads through MiXCR, storing one row per CDR3 protein. The sample holds about 480,000 distinct CDR3 sequences; roughly 25% are singletons and the top ten take around 10%. The sample was blood. These receptors all come from a woman in her twenties or thirties with Graves' ophthalmopathy.

The table lists this clonotype with many counts. The chain has TRBV7-2 and TRBJ2-7, with 9 bases that match TRBD2. This CDR3 is built from 16 residues. Losses at the gene ends were 4 bases for V and 2 bases for J; bases not matched to a gene: 9. Per the germline V gene, CDR1 is SGHTA and CDR2 is FQGNSA. The CDR3 nucleotides read TGTGCCAGCAGCTACCTTGGCGGGGGGGCCACCTACGAGCAGTACTTC. Amino acid sequence: CASSYLGGGATYEQYF.

This clonotype was observed a few times. The chain has TRBV6-1 and TRBJ1-5, with no clear D. V dropped 6 bases and J dropped 0 bases, with 18 bases sitting between them. There are 17 residues in the CDR3. In germline, CDR1 is MNHNS, CDR2 SASEGT. The CDR3 here is CASSKAARADSNQPQHF. The CDR3 DNA reads TGTGCCAGCAGCAAAGCGGCGAGGGCAGATAGCAATCAGCCCCAGCATTTT.

The table lists this clonotype with many counts. This sequence joins TRBV13 and TRBJ2-5; 8 bases are shared with TRBD1. Trimming took 2 bases from V and 0 from J; bases not matched to a gene: 2. CDR3 size: 15 residues. CDR1 and CDR2 (germline): PRHDT, FYEKMQ (reference sequence). CDR3 sequence reads: CASSLTQGDQETQYF. The CDR3 DNA follows: TGTGCCAGCAGCTTAACACAGGGGGACCAAGAGACCCAGTACTTC.

This clonotype has at least ten counts. The chain couples TRBV10-3 to TRBJ2-7; 7 bases agree with TRBD1. J gave up 3 bases and V 0 bases, and 5 bases lay outside the gene matches. The germline V gene encodes CDR1 ENHRY and CDR2 SYGVKD. The CDR3 length is 15 residues. CDR3 amino acids: CAISESTGLYYEQYF. In DNA form, the CDR3 reads TGTGCCATCAGTGAGTCGACAGGGCTATACTACGAGCAGTACTTC.

The chain has TRBV7-8 and TRBJ2-5, with D tentatively TRBD1 (6 bases). CDR3 size: 13 residues. CDR1 and CDR2 from the germline V gene are SGHVS and FQNEAQ. The germline V and J ends were trimmed by 3 bases and 5 bases, with 10 bases remaining between them. The CDR3 region is CASSFHREETQYF. The CDR3 nucleotides are TGTGCCAGCAGCTTTCACAGGGAGGAGACCCAGTACTTC.

This clonotype was seen many times. The chain has TRBV10-3 and TRBJ2-2; TRBD2 might be the D (5 bases). The germline CDR1 and CDR2 sequences are ENHRY and SYGVKD. The CDR3 extends over 14 amino acids. Trimming removed 0 bases at V and 4 bases at J, with 6 bases between. The CDR3 sequence is CAISESGSTGELFF. CDR3 nucleotide sequence: TGTGCCATCAGTGAGTCGGGGAGCACCGGGGAGCTGTTTTTT.

In this sample, this clonotype turned up a few times. The chain is built from TRBV5-1 and TRBJ2-5, with 8 bases lining up with TRBD1. CDR1 is SGHRS and CDR2 is YFSETQ in the germline V gene. The V segment lost 1 base and the J segment 4 bases; nucleotides outside the gene matches: 3. The length of the CDR3 is 14 residues. The CDR3 sequence: CASSLSQGAETQYF. In nucleotides, the CDR3 is TGCGCCAGCAGCTTGAGTCAGGGGGCAGAGACCCAGTACTTC.

This clonotype showed up many times. CDR3 residues: CASSYHRTGVAEQYF. CDR3 DNA sequence: TGTGCCAGCAGTTACCACCGGACAGGGGTGGCCGAGCAGTACTTC. The chain couples TRBV6-2 or TRBV6-3 to TRBJ2-7; 9 nucleotides match TRBD1. The germline gives CDR1 MNHEY, CDR2 SVGEGT. V was pared by 2 bases and J by 6 bases, with 8 bases of the junction left unmatched. The CDR3 is 15 amino acids.

V is TRBV7-9 and J is TRBJ2-5; D may be TRBD2 (6 bases). Germline-derived CDR1 and CDR2 are SEHNR and FQNEAQ (reference sequence). CDR3 length equals 16 residues. Trimming removed 5 bases at V and 2 bases at J, with 18 bases between. CDR3 in DNA: TGTGCCAGCAGCCCGAGAGTCGGGGCGGGGCAAGAGACCCAGTACTTC. Protein product: CASSPRVGAGQETQYF.

This clonotype was observed at least ten times. This chain's CDR3 is CASSPTDMYGYTF. Here the CDR3 DNA reads TGTGCCAGCTCACCAACGGATATGTATGGCTACACCTTC. The chain recombines TRBV18 with TRBJ1-2; the D is unclear. Per the germline V gene, CDR1 is KGHSH and CDR2 is LQKENI. This CDR3 contains 13 residues. V was clipped by 2 bases and J by 5 bases, with 9 bases between them.

This clonotype came up many times. V gene TRBV9 combines with J gene TRBJ2-2; 8 bases align to TRBD2. Germline values: CDR1 SGDLS, CDR2 YYNGEE. The ends lost 4 bases at V and 6 bases at J; junction bases unmatched: 14. This CDR3 contains 17 residues. The CDR3 protein is CASSRYSGGDVSGELFF. CDR3 DNA sequence: TGTGCCAGCAGCAGATATTCCGGGGGGGATGTGTCCGGGGAGCTGTTTTTT.

This clonotype was seen at least ten times. The gene calls are TRBV19 and TRBJ2-5; 7 positions match TRBD1. The CDR3 is 14 amino acids. V trimming: 7 bases; J trimming: 2 bases; junction bases outside the gene matches: 7. Germline loops: CDR1 LNHDA, CDR2 SQIVND (reference sequence). The CDR3 region has the DNA TGTGCCAGTACCCCCGGGACAGCTCAAGAGACCCAGTACTTC. Translated, it gives CASTPGTAQETQYF. The variable domain in full, with the rest retrieved from reference TRBV19 and TRBJ2-5, is DGGITQSPKYLFRKEGQNVTLSCEQNLNHDAMYWYRQDPGQGLRLIYYSQIVNDFQKGDIAEGYSVSREKKESFPLTVTSAQKNPTAFYLCASTPGTAQETQYFGPGTRLLVL.

This clonotype was counted at least ten times. Compared with germline, one end of the junction differs, possibly owing to a read error. The rearrangement uses TRBV5-1 and TRBJ2-5; D is undetermined. Germline CDR1 and CDR2: SGHRS and YFSETQ. This CDR3 is 11 amino acids long. CDR3 coding DNA: TGTGCCAGCAGCTACCAAGAGACCCAGTACTTC. Residues: CASSYQETQYF. Full variable domain (rest looked up from reference TRBV5-1 and TRBJ2-5): KAGVTQTPRYLIKTRGQQVTLSCSPISGHRSVSWYQQTPGQGLQFLFEYFSETQRNKGNFPGRFSGRQFSNSRSEMNVSTLELGDSALYLCASSYQETQYFGPGTRLLVL.

This clonotype has ten or more counts. The CDR3, as DNA: TGTGCCAGCGAGGAGAGGGGGCCCAACACCGGGGAGCTGTTTTTT. This gives the protein CASEERGPNTGELFF. The chain combines TRBV28 with TRBJ2-2, with TRBD1 identical over 7 bases. Germline V gene lookup returns CDR1 MDHEN and CDR2 SYDVKM. The CDR3 is 15 amino acids. The J segment lost 2 bases and the V segment lost 8 bases, leaving 8 bases of the junction unmatched.

This clonotype was recorded at least ten times. CDR3 nucleotides: TGTGCCAGCAGTGAAAGTGAAGCCTATGGCTACACCTTC. The encoded protein is CASSESEAYGYTF. This sequence joins TRBV6-1 and TRBJ1-2, with no clear D. Trimming took off 2 bases at V and 4 bases at J, with 8 bases between the two ends. The germline V gene has CDR1 MNHNS and CDR2 SASEGT. This CDR3 is built from 13 residues.

This clonotype was picked up many times. The chain uses TRBV4-1 and TRBJ2-5; D is uncertain. The V and J ends lost 1 base and 2 bases respectively, with 5 bases between them. The CDR3 extends over 13 amino acids. CDR1 and CDR2 from the germline V gene are MGHRA and YSYEKL. The CDR3 DNA follows: TGCGCCAGCAGCCAAGCCCAGCAAGAGACCCAGTACTTC. This gives the protein CASSQAQQETQYF.

This clonotype was seen at least ten times. The V call is TRBV12-3 or TRBV12-4, the J call TRBJ1-1, with D possibly TRBD1 on 5 matching bases. This CDR3 spans 11 amino acids. V was pared by 6 bases and J by 4 bases, with 6 bases between. CDR3 bases: TGTGCCAGCAGAGGGGTCACTGAAGCTTTCTTT. This gives the protein CASRGVTEAFF.

The table lists this clonotype with many counts. This sequence joins TRBV19 and TRBJ1-3; D is unresolved. The germline V gene has CDR1 LNHDA and CDR2 SQIVND (reference sequence). V lost 11 bases and J 0 bases, leaving 14 bases between the germline ends. The CDR3 extends over 14 amino acids. This CDR3 is CASRTESSGNTIYF. The CDR3 DNA reads as TGTGCCTCCCGGACCGAAAGCTCTGGAAACACCATATATTTT.